This T cell receptor (beta chain) was identified in a study of T-cell reconstitution after alpha-beta-depleted transplantation in children. Whole-study findings and limits: Hyperexpanded clones declined; after one year, newly produced T cells mostly supplied diversity.

This clonotype was picked up a small number of times. No antigen is known for it. Germline V gives CDR1 SGHRS, CDR2 YFSETQ. V lost 4 bases and J 0 bases, leaving 17 bases between the germline ends. The CDR3 length is 17 residues. Unique molecular identifiers were incorporated when the TCRbeta library was constructed. TCRdb re-called the PCR reads with MiXCR, one entry per CDR3 protein. The repertoire has hundreds of thousands of distinct CDR3 sequences, around 15% of them found once; the top ten carry about 32%. Specimen: PBMCs, mostly from graft donor cells, collected 360 days after TCRalphabeta/CD19-depleted stem cell transplant. The rearrangement links TRBV5-1 to TRBJ2-4; D unclear. This sequence was found in a boy in the first two years of life who had a stem cell transplant for Wiskott-Aldrich syndrome, so the T cells may come from the graft donor. CDR3 in amino acids: CASSPEPQTLAKNIQYF. CDR3 coding DNA: TGCGCCAGCAGCCCGGAGCCCCAGACCTTAGCCAAAAACATTCAGTACTTC.